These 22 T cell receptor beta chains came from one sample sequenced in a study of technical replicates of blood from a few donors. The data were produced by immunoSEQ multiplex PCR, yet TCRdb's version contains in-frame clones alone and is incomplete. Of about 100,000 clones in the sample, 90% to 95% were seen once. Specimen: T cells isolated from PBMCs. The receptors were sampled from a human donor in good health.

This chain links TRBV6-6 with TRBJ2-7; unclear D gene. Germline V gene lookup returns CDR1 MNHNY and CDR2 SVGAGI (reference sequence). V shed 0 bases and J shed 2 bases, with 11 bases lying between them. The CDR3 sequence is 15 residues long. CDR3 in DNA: TGTGCCAGCAGTTACTCGAGTAGCTTAACCTACGAGCAGTACTTC. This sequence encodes CASSYSSSLTYEQYF.

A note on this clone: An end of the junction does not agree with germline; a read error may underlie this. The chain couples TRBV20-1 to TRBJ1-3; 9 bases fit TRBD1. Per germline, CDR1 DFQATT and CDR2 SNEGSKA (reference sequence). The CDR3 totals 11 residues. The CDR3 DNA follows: TGCAGTGCTACCCCGGGACAGGGCATACATTTT. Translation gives CSATPGQGIHF.

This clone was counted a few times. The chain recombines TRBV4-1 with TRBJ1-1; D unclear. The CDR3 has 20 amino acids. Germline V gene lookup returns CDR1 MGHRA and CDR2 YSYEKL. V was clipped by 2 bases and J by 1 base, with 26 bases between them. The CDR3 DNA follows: TGCGCCAGCAGCCAATTACTTTCCGAGCGGAACTCGGGCAAGAACACTGAAGCTTTCTTT. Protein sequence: CASSQLLSERNSGKNTEAFF.

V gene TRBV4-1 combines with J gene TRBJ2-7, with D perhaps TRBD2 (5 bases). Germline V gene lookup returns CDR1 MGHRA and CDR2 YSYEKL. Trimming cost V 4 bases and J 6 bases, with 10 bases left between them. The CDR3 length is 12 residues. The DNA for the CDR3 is TGCGCCAGCAGCCCCGCGGGTCTCGAGCAGTACTTC. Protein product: CASSPAGLEQYF.

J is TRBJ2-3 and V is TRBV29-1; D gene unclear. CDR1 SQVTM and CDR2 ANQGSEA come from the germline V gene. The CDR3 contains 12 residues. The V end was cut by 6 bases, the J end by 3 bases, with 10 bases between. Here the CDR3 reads CSVDIGTDTQYF. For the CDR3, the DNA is TGCAGCGTAGACATTGGGACAGATACGCAGTATTTT.

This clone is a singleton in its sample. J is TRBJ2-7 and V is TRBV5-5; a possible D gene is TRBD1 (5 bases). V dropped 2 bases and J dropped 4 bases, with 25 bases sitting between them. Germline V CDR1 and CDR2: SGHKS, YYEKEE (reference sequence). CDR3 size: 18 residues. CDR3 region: CASSFRPQGLGFGYEQYF. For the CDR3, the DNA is TGTGCCAGCAGCTTTAGGCCCCAGGGTCTTGGTTTTGGGTACGAGCAGTACTTC.

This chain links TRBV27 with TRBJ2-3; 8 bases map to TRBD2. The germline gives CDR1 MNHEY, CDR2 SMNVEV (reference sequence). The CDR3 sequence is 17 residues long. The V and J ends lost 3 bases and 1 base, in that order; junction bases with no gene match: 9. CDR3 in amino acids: CASSLTYVREGTDTQYF. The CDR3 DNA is TGTGCCAGCAGTTTGACCTACGTGCGGGAGGGCACAGATACGCAGTATTTT.

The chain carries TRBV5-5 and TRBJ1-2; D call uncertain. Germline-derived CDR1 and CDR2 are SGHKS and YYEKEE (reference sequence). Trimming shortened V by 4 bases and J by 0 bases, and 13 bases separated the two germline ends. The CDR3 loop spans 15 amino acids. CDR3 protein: CASSLQFPTNYGYTF. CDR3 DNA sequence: TGTGCCAGCAGCCTACAGTTCCCTACTAACTATGGCTACACCTTC.

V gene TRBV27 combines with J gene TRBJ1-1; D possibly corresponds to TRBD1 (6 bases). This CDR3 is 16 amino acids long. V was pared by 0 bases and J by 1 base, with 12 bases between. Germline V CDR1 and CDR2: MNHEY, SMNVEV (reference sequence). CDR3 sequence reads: CASSLSPSGQNTEAFF. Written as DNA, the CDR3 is TGTGCCAGCAGTTTATCCCCTTCGGGACAGAACACTGAAGCTTTCTTT.

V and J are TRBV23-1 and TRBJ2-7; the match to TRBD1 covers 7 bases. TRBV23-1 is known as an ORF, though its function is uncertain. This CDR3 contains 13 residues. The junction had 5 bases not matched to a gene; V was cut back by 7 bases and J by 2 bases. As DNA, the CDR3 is TGCGCCAGCATAAAGGGGACAGCCTACGAGCAGTACTTC. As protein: CASIKGTAYEQYF.

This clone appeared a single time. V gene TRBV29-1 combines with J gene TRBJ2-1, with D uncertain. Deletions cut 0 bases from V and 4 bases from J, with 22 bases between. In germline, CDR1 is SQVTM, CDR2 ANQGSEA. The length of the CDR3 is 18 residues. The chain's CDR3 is CSVEDRWVQLVLYNEQFF. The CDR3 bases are TGCAGCGTTGAAGATCGGTGGGTACAGTTAGTACTTTACAATGAGCAGTTCTTC.

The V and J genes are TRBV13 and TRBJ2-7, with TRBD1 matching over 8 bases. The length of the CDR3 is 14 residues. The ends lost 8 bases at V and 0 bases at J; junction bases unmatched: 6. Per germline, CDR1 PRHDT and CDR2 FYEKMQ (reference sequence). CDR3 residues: CASSRGLSSYEQYF. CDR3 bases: TGTGCCAGCTCCAGGGGGCTGAGCTCCTACGAGCAGTACTTC.

The CDR3 protein is CASSVYSVGGGSTDTQYF. The DNA for the CDR3 is TGTGCCAGCAGCGTTTATTCTGTGGGCGGGGGAAGCACAGATACGCAGTATTTT. The chain has TRBV9 and TRBJ2-3; 7 positions agree with TRBD2. The germline V gene has CDR1 SGDLS and CDR2 YYNGEE. The CDR3 runs to 18 residues. With 2 bases clipped from V and 0 bases from J, the junction kept 12 bases outside the gene matches.

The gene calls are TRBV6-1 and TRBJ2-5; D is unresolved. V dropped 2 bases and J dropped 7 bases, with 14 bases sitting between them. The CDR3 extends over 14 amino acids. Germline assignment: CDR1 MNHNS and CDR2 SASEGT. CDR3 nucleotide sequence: TGTGCCAGCAGTGAACACACACCCGCTGGGACCCAGTACTTC. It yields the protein CASSEHTPAGTQYF.

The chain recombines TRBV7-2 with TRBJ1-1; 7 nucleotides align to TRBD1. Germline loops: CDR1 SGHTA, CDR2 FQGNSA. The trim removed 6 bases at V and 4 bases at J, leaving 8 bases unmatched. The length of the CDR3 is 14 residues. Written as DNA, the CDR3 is TGTGCCAGCAGAAAACAGGGGTTGGTCACTGAAGCTTTCTTT. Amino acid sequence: CASRKQGLVTEAFF.

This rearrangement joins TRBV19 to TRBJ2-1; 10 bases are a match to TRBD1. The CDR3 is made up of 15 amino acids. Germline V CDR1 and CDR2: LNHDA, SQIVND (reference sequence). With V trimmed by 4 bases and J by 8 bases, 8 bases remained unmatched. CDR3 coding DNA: TGTGCCAGTAGTACGCCGGGACAGGGGTCCGATGAGCAGTTCTTC. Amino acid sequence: CASSTPGQGSDEQFF.

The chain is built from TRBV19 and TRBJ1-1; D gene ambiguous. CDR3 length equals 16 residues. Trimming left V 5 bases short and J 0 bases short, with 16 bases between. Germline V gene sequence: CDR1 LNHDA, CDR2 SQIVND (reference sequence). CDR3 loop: CASSLVRTDMNTEAFF. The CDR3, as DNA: TGTGCCAGTAGTCTGGTCCGCACAGACATGAACACTGAAGCTTTCTTT. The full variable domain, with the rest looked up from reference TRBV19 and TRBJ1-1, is DGGITQSPKYLFRKEGQNVTLSCEQNLNHDAMYWYRQDPGQGLRLIYYSQIVNDFQKGDIAEGYSVSREKKESFPLTVTSAQKNPTAFYLCASSLVRTDMNTEAFFGQGTRLTVV.

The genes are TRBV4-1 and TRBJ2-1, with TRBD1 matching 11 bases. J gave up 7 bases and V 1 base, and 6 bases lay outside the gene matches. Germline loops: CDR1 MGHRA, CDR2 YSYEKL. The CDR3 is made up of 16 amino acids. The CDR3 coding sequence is TGCGCCAGCAGCCAAGCTGGACAGGGGGCTTGGAATGAGCAGTTCTTC. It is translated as CASSQAGQGAWNEQFF.

In nucleotides, the CDR3 is TGTGCCAGCAGCTTAGATCCGGCGGGAGGACGCGGCTACACCTTC. Translated: CASSLDPAGGRGYTF. V usage is TRBV11-3 and J usage is TRBJ1-2; D remains ambiguous. The germline V gene has CDR1 SGHNT and CDR2 YENEEA. This CDR3 is built from 15 residues. V lost 0 bases, J lost 8 bases, and 16 bases lay in between.

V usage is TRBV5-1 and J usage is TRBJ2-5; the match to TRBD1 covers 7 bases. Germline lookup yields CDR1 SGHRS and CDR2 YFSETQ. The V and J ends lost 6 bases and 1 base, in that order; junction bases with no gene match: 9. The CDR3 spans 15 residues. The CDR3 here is CASKDTGDPQETQYF. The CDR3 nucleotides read TGCGCCAGCAAAGATACAGGGGACCCCCAAGAGACCCAGTACTTC.

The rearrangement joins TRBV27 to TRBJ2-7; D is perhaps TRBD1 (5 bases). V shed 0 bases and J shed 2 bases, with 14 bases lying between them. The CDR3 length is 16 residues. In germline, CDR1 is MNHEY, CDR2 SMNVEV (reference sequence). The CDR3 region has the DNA TGTGCCAGCAGTTTATCGATAAGACAGTGGGCCTACGAGCAGTACTTC. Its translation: CASSLSIRQWAYEQYF.

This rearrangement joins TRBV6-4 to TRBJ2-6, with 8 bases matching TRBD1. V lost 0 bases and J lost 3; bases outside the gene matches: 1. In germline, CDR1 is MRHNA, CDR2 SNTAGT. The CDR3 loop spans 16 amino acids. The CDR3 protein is CASSDSGTGGANVLTF. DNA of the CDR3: TGTGCCAGCAGTGACTCGGGGACAGGTGGGGCCAACGTCCTGACTTTC.